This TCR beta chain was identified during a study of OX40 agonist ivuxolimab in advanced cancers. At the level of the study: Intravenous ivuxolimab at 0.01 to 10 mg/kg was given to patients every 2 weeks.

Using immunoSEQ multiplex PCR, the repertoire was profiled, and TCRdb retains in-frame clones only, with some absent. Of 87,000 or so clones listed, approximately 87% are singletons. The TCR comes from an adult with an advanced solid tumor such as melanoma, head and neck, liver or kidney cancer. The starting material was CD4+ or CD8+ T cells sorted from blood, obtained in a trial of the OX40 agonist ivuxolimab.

The CDR3 sequence is CASSYPARVEEQFF. In DNA, the CDR3 is TGTGCCAGCAGTTACCCCGCACGGGTTGAAGAGCAGTTCTTC. The V call is TRBV6-6, the J call TRBJ2-1; D unresolved. Trimming stripped 2 bases from V and 10 bases from J, with 15 bases between. Germline CDR1 reads MNHNY; CDR2 reads SVGAGI (reference sequence). This CDR3 is built from 14 residues.